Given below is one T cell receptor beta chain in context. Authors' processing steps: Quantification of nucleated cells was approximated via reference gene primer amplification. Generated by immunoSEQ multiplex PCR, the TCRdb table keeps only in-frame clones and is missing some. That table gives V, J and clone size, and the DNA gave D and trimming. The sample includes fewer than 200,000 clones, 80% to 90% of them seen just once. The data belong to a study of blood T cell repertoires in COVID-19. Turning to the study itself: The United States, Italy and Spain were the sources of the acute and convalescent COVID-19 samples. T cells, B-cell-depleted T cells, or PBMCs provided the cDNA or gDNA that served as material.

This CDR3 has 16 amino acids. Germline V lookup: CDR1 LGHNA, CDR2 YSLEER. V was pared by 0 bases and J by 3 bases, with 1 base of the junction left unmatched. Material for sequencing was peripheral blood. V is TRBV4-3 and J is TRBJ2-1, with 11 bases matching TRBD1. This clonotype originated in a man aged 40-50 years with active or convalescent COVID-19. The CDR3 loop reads CASSQDGTGGYNEQFF. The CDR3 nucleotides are TGCGCCAGCAGCCAAGATGGGACAGGGGGCTACAATGAGCAGTTCTTC.